The sequence of this TCR beta chain was determined in a study of T cells after yellow fever vaccination. MiXCR, run by TCRdb on the 5' RACE reads, gives a single entry per CDR3 protein. The sample includes about 130,000 distinct CDR3 sequences, 7.5% to 10% of them seen just once. This specimen was CD8+ T cells sorted from PBMCs, taken on the day of the yellow fever booster vaccination. The clonotype originates from a man aged 18 to 30 who received the YFV17D yellow fever vaccine.

In DNA form, the CDR3 reads TGTGCCAGCAGTGGTGGGACAGGTGGGGCCGAGCAGTACTTC. It is translated as CASSGGTGGAEQYF. The chain joins TRBV6-1 to TRBJ2-7; the match to TRBD1 covers 8 bases. V lost 4 bases, J lost 6 bases, and 8 bases stayed unmatched. In germline, CDR1 is MNHNS, CDR2 SASEGT. CDR3 length: 14 residues.